These 16 T cell receptor beta chains originate from one sample sequenced in a study of T cell changes during pregnancy in multiple sclerosis. Using immunoSEQ multiplex PCR, the repertoire was profiled, and TCRdb retains in-frame clones only, with some absent. The data show about 68,000 clones, less than 95% seen once. This material consisted of peripheral blood, taken in the second trimester of pregnancy. The source is a female donor with multiple sclerosis, enrolled in a pregnancy study.

In its sample, this clone was seen a few times. V usage is TRBV11-2 and J usage is TRBJ2-2; unclear D gene. The CDR3 loop spans 14 amino acids. Trimming pared 5 bases from V and 7 bases from J, leaving 14 bases between. Per germline, CDR1 SGHAT and CDR2 FQNNGV. The CDR3 DNA follows: TGTGCCAGCAGCCCCGTGACAACCCTCGGGGAGCTGTTTTTT. This gives the protein CASSPVTTLGELFF.

The chain combines TRBV13 with TRBJ2-5, with 8 positions matching TRBD2. The CDR3 length is 15 residues. Germline CDR1 and CDR2: PRHDT and FYEKMQ (reference sequence). J lost 2 bases, V lost 4 bases, and 6 bases had no gene match. The CDR3 sequence: CASSSSQRGQETQYF. The CDR3 DNA sequence: TGTGCCAGCAGCTCCTCCCAGCGGGGGCAAGAGACCCAGTACTTC.

The chain's CDR3 is CASSLRRAGGVTDTQYF. The CDR3 bases are TGCGCCAGCAGCTTGAGACGGGCGGGGGGGGTCACAGATACGCAGTATTTT. The genes are TRBV5-1 and TRBJ2-3, with 9 bases lining up with TRBD2. This CDR3 contains 17 residues. CDR1 and CDR2 from the germline V gene are SGHRS and YFSETQ. V lost 1 base and J lost 2; bases outside the gene matches: 8.

The chain recombines TRBV9 with TRBJ2-3; the match to TRBD2 covers 8 bases. Germline loops: CDR1 SGDLS, CDR2 YYNGEE. This CDR3 has 15 amino acids. V lost 4 bases, J lost 4 bases, and 8 bases stayed unmatched. The CDR3 here is CASSNSGVGSDTQYF. The CDR3 coding sequence is TGTGCCAGCAGCAATAGCGGGGTGGGGTCAGATACGCAGTATTTT.

V usage is TRBV2 and J usage is TRBJ2-7; a possible D gene is TRBD2 (9 bases). The germline V gene encodes CDR1 SNHLY and CDR2 FYNNEI. V dropped 8 bases and J dropped 6 bases, with 20 bases sitting between them. This CDR3 spans 14 amino acids. The CDR3 coding sequence is TGTGCCAGCCTCAGGGGGCTAGCGGGGTTCGAGCAGTACTTC. Translated, it gives CASLRGLAGFEQYF.

This chain connects TRBV20-1 to TRBJ2-5, with D uncertain. V shed 3 bases and J shed 8 bases, with 10 bases lying between them. Germline-derived CDR1 and CDR2 are DFQATT and SNEGSKA (reference sequence). This CDR3 is built from 11 residues. The CDR3 loop is CSASMGETQYF. CDR3 DNA sequence: TGCAGTGCTAGTATGGGCGAAACCCAGTACTTC.

This clone was seen a few times. The chain employs TRBV6-6 and TRBJ1-2, with no clear D. The germline V and J ends were trimmed by 6 bases and 0 bases, with 8 bases remaining between them. The CDR3 covers 13 residues. Germline CDR1 is MNHNY and CDR2 is SVGAGI (reference sequence). CDR3 protein: CASRVGPNYGYTF. For the CDR3, the DNA is TGTGCCAGCAGGGTCGGTCCTAACTATGGCTACACCTTC.

V usage is TRBV4-1 and J usage is TRBJ2-7; TRBD1 matches at 7 bases. The germline gives CDR1 MGHRA, CDR2 YSYEKL. The V and J ends lost 1 base and 4 bases, in that order; junction bases with no gene match: 10. There are 16 residues in the CDR3. The CDR3 DNA is TGCGCCAGCAGCCAAGTTCTCCGAAACAGGGGTTACGAGCAGTACTTC. Translated: CASSQVLRNRGYEQYF.

The rearrangement joins TRBV7-2 to TRBJ2-5; D may be TRBD1 (6 bases). The CDR3 length is 13 residues. CDR1 SGHTA and CDR2 FQGNSA come from the germline V gene. The germline V and J ends were trimmed by 8 bases and 1 base, with 11 bases remaining between them. CDR3 region: CASADSSQETQYF. CDR3 bases: TGTGCCAGCGCGGACAGCTCCCAAGAGACCCAGTACTTC. Complete variable domain (other parts from reference TRBV7-2 and TRBJ2-5): GAGVSQSPSNKVTEKGKDVELRCDPISGHTALYWYRQSLGQGLEFLIYFQGNSAPDKSGLPSDRFSAERTGGSVSTLTIQRTQQEDSAVYLCASADSSQETQYFGPGTRLLVL.

This sequence joins TRBV7-3 and TRBJ1-5; D is ambiguous. Germline-derived CDR1 and CDR2 are SGHTA and FQGTGA. The CDR3 is made up of 14 amino acids. V gave up 0 bases and J gave up 3 bases, with 6 bases separating them. The CDR3 nucleotides read TGTGCCAGCAGCTTAACAGGAGCCAATCAGCCCCAGCATTTT. Amino acid sequence: CASSLTGANQPQHF.

This clone was seen just once. The gene calls are TRBV25-1 and TRBJ2-3, with D possibly TRBD1 on 6 matching bases. The CDR3 covers 15 residues. The V end lost 1 base, the J end lost 3 bases, and 11 bases lay between the germline ends. Germline assignment: CDR1 MGHDK and CDR2 SYGVNS. CDR3 DNA sequence: TGTGCCAGCAGTGAATCAGGACAGAGGACAGATACGCAGTATTTT. It is translated as CASSESGQRTDTQYF.

The rearrangement uses TRBV4-3 and TRBJ2-3; possibly TRBD1 for D (6 bases). CDR1 and CDR2 from the germline V gene are LGHNA and YSLEER. V lost 4 bases and J 11 bases, leaving 10 bases between the germline ends. This CDR3 comprises 11 residues. The CDR3 loop reads CASSLGALQYF. Written as DNA, the CDR3 is TGCGCCAGCAGCCTGGGGGCCCTGCAGTATTTT.

This clone was recorded a few times. This CDR3 reads CASSLGQGLMNTEAFF. For the CDR3, the DNA is TGTGCCAGCAGCTTAGGACAGGGCCTCATGAACACTGAAGCTTTCTTT. The gene calls are TRBV11-1 and TRBJ1-1; 7 bases fit TRBD1. The CDR3 is made up of 16 amino acids. With 1 base clipped from V and 0 bases from J, the junction kept 5 bases outside the gene matches. CDR1 and CDR2 (germline): SGHAT, FQDESV (reference sequence). Full variable domain (rest looked up from reference TRBV11-1 and TRBJ1-1): EAEVAQSPRYKITEKSQAVAFWCDPISGHATLYWYRQILGQGPELLVQFQDESVVDDSQLPKDRFSAERLKGVDSTLKIQPAELGDSAMYLCASSLGQGLMNTEAFFGQGTRLTVV.

This chain joins TRBV25-1 and TRBJ1-1, with D possibly being TRBD1 (5 bases). The CDR3 loop spans 16 amino acids. V lost 5 bases and J lost 1, with 17 bases in between. Germline V gives CDR1 MGHDK, CDR2 SYGVNS. For the CDR3, the DNA is TGTGCCAGCAGTCTTCCCTTGACAGATCCGAACACTGAAGCTTTCTTT. This gives the protein CASSLPLTDPNTEAFF.

The chain links TRBV5-6 to TRBJ2-7; 7 nucleotides align to TRBD2. The CDR3 runs to 14 residues. V gave up 3 bases and J gave up 2 bases; unmatched junction bases: 5. Germline CDR1 is SGHDT and CDR2 is YYEEEE. CDR3 coding DNA: TGTGCCAGCAGCTCGGGACTAAGCGCCTACGAGCAGTACTTC. It codes for CASSSGLSAYEQYF.

The CDR3 protein is CASSSSAPLAGGVEQYF. In nucleotides, the CDR3 is TGTGCCAGCAGCTCCTCCGCCCCACTAGCGGGGGGGGTCGAGCAGTACTTC. The chain carries TRBV7-2 and TRBJ2-7; 13 nucleotides agree with TRBD2. Germline V gene data show CDR1 as SGHTA and CDR2 as FQGNSA. The V and J ends lost 4 bases and 6 bases, in that order; junction bases with no gene match: 12. The CDR3 consists of 17 residues.